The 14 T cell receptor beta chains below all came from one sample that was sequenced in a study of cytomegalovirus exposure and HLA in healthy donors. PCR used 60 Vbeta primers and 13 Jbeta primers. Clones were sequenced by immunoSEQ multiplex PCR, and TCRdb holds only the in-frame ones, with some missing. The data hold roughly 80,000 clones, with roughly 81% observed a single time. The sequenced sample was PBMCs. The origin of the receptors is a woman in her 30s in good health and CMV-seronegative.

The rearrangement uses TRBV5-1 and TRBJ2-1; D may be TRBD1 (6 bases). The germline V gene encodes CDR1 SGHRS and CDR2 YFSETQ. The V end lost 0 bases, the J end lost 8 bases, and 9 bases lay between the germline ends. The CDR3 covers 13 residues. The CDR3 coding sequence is TGCGCCAGCAGCTTGGCAGGGGTCCATGAGCAGTTCTTC. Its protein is CASSLAGVHEQFF.

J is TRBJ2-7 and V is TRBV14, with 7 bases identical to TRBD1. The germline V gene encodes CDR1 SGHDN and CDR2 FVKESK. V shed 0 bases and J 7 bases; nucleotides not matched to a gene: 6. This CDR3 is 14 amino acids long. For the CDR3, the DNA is TGTGCCAGCAGCCAAGAGAGTGGACAGGCTGAGCAGTACTTC. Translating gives CASSQESGQAEQYF.

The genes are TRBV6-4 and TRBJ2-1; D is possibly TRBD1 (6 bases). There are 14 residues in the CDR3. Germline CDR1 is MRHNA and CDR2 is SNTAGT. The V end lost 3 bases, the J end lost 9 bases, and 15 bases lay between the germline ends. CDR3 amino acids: CASSESGTSSEQFF. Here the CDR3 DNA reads TGTGCCAGCAGTGAGTCCGGGACATCCTCTGAGCAGTTCTTC.

CDR3: CASERTPMNTEAFF. For the CDR3, the DNA is TGTGCCAGCGAAAGGACACCCATGAACACTGAAGCTTTCTTT. This chain joins TRBV9 and TRBJ1-1; D may be TRBD1 (5 bases). Deletions cut 7 bases from V and 0 bases from J, with 13 bases between. The germline V gene encodes CDR1 SGDLS and CDR2 YYNGEE. This CDR3 region has 14 residues.

This CDR3 is CASRPGGYGYTF. The CDR3 nucleotides are TGTGCCAGCAGACCGGGGGGCTATGGCTACACCTTC. The chain recombines TRBV6-1 with TRBJ1-2; possible D gene TRBD1, 5 bases. Trimming took 6 bases from V and 4 from J, leaving 9 bases between them. Germline V gene data show CDR1 as MNHNS and CDR2 as SASEGT. The CDR3 sequence is 12 residues long.

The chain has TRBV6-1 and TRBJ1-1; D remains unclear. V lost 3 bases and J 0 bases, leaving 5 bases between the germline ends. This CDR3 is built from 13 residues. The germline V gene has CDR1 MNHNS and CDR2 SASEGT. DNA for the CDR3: TGTGCCAGCAGTGACAGGATGAACACTGAAGCTTTCTTT. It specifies CASSDRMNTEAFF.

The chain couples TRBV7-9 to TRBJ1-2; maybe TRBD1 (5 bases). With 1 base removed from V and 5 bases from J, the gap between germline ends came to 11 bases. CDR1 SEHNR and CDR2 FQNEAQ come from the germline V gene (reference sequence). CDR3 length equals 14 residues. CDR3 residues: CASSLGGERYGYTF. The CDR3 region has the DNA TGTGCCAGCAGCTTAGGGGGGGAGCGGTATGGCTACACCTTC.

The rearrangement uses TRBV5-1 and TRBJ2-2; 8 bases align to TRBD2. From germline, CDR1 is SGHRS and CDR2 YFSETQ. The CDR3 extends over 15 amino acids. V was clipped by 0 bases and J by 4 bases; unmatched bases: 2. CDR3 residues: CASSLEGLGTGELFF. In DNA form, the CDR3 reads TGCGCCAGCAGCTTGGAGGGACTAGGCACCGGGGAGCTGTTTTTT.

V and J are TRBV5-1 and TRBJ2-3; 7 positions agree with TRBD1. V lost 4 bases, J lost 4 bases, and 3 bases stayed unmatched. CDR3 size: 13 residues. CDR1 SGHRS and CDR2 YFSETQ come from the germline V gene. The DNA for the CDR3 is TGCGCCAGCAGCCTAGGGACAGCAGATACGCAGTATTTT. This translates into CASSLGTADTQYF.

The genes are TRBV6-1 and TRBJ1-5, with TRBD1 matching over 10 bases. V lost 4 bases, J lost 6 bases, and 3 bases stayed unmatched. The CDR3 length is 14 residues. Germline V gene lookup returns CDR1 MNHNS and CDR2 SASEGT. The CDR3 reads CASSAGQGTQPQHF. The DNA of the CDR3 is TGTGCCAGCAGTGCGGGACAGGGGACTCAGCCCCAGCATTTT.

The CDR3, as DNA: TGTGCCAGCAGTTGGGGCGGGAGGGTAGATACGCAGTATTTT. Translating it yields CASSWGGRVDTQYF. The rearrangement joins TRBV27 to TRBJ2-3, with 9 nucleotides matching TRBD2. From germline, CDR1 is MNHEY and CDR2 SMNVEV (reference sequence). With V trimmed by 4 bases and J by 5 bases, 4 bases remained unmatched. This CDR3 has 14 residues.

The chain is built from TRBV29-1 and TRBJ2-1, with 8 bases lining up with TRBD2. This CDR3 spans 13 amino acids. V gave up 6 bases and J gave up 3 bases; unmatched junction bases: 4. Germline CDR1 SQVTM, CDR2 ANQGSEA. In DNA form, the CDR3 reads TGCAGCGTGGGAGCGGGGGTCTACAATGAGCAGTTCTTC. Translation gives CSVGAGVYNEQFF.

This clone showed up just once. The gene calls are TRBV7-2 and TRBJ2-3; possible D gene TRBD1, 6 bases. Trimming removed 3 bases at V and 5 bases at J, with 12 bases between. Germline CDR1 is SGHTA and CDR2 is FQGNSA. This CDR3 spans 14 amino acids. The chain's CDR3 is CASSLPSGEDTQYF. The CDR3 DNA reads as TGTGCCAGCAGCTTGCCGTCAGGGGAAGATACGCAGTATTTT.

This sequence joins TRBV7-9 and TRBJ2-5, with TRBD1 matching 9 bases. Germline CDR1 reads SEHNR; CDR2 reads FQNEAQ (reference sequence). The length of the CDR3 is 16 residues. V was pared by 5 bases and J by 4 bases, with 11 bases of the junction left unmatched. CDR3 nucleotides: TGTGCCAGCAGCCCAGGGACAGGGACCTCGGGAGAGACCCAGTACTTC. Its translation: CASSPGTGTSGETQYF.